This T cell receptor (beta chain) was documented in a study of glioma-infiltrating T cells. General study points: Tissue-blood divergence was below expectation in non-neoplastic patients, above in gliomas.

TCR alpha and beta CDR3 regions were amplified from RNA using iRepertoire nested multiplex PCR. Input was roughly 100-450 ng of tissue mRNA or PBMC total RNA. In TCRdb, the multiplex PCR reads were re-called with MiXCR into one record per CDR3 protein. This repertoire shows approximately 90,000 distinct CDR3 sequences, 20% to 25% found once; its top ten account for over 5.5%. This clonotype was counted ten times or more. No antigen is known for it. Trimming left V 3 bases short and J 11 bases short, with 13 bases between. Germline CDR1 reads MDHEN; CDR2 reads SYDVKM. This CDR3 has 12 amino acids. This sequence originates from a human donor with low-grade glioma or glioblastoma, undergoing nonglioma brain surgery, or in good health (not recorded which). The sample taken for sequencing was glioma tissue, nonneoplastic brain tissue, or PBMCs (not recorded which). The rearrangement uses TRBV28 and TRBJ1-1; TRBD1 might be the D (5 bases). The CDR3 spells CASSFSLWGAFF. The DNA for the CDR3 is TGTGCCAGCAGTTTCTCTTTATGGGGGGCTTTCTTT. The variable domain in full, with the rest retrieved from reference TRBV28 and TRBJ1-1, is DVKVTQSSRYLVKRTGEKVFLECVQDMDHENMFWYRQDPGLGLRLIYFSYDVKMKEKGDIPEGYSVSREKKERFSLILESASTNQTSMYLCASSFSLWGAFFGQGTRLTVV.